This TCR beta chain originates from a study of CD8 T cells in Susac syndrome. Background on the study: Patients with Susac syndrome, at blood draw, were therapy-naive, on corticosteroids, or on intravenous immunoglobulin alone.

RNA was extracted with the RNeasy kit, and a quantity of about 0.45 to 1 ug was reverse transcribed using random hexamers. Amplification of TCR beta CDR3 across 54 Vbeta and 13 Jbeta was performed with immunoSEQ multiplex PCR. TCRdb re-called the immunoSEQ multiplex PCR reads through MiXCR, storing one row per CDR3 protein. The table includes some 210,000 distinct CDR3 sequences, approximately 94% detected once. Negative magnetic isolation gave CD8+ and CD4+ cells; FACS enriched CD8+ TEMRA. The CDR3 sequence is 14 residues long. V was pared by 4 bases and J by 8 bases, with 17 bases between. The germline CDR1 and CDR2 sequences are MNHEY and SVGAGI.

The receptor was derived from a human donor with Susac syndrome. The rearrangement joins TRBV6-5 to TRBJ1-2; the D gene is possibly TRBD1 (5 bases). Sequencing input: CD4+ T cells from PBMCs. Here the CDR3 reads CASSWLGGSDGYTF. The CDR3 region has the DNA TGTGCCAGCAGTTGGTTGGGGGGGTCGGACGGCTACACCTTC.